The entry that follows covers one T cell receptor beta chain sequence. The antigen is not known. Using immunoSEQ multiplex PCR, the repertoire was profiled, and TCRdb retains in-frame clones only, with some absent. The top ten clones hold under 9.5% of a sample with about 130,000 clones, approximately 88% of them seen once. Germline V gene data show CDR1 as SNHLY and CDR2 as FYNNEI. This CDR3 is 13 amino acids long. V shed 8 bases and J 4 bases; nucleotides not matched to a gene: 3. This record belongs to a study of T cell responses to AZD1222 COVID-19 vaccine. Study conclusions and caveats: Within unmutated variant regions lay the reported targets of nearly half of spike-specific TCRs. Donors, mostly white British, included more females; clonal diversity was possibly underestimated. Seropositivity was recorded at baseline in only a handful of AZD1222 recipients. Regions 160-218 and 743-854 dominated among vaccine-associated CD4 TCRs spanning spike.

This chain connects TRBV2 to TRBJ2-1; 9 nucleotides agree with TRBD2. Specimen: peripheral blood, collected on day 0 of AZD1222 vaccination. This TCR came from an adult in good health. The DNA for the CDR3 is TGTGCCAGCGAACTAGCGGGTTACAATGAGCAGTTCTTC. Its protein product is CASELAGYNEQFF.